This T cell receptor (beta chain) was obtained from a study of T cell repertoires in cytomegalovirus infection. At the level of the study: Both CMV infection and a matching HLA type were indicated by public TCR beta signatures.

This clonotype was counted many times. Antigen: not known. One entry per CDR3 protein, called by TCRdb with MiXCR from the reads. The profile shows about 140,000 distinct CDR3 sequences, about 6.5% of them singletons. The study's findings and limits: The cumulative frequency of public TCR beta families distinguished individuals who carried CMV together with the relevant HLA.

This CDR3 spans 14 amino acids. Germline V CDR1 and CDR2: SGHTA, FQGNSA. The V end was cut by 5 bases, the J end by 5 bases, with 15 bases between. The source is a human donor in good health (CMV status not recorded). Some clones in this sample may be carry-over from other donors' samples. The chain carries TRBV7-2 and TRBJ2-5; weak D call: TRBD1 (6 bases). Sequenced sample: PBMCs. The CDR3 reads CASSVRGDEETQYF. CDR3 sequence (DNA): TGTGCCAGCAGCGTCAGGGGAGATGAGGAGACCCAGTACTTC.